A single sample gave rise to the 25 T cell receptor beta chains below, sequenced in a study of cytotoxic CD8 clonotypes in ibrutinib-treated CLL. The protocol was immunoSEQ multiplex PCR, while the TCRdb copy is restricted to in-frame clones and leaves out a portion. The sample carries 50,000 or so clones, about three fifths recorded once. The specimen comprised PBMCs, sampled after 24 months of ibrutinib treatment. These receptors came from a human donor with chronic lymphocytic leukemia.

The chain uses TRBV15 and TRBJ1-1; D is perhaps TRBD1 (6 bases). Germline loops: CDR1 LNHNV, CDR2 YYDKDF (reference sequence). CDR3 length equals 14 residues. The V and J ends lost 2 bases and 12 bases respectively, with 19 bases between them. CDR3 protein: CATSRFEPGQKPFF. The CDR3 region has the DNA TGTGCCACCAGCAGATTCGAACCGGGACAAAAGCCTTTCTTT.

This rearrangement joins TRBV7-9 to TRBJ1-5; possibly TRBD1 for D (6 bases). The CDR3 runs to 12 residues. Germline V CDR1 and CDR2: SEHNR, FQNEAQ (reference sequence). This CDR3 is CVKGGYNQPQHF. The DNA of the CDR3 is TGTGTCAAGGGGGGCTACAATCAGCCCCAGCATTTT.

The rearrangement joins TRBV10-2 to TRBJ2-2; D possibly uses TRBD1 or TRBD2 (6 bases each). This CDR3 contains 13 residues. Germline CDR1 and CDR2: WSHSY and SAAADI. The V gene lost 7 bases and the J gene lost 5 bases, with 11 bases spanning the gap. This chain's CDR3 is CASKPGATGELFF. CDR3 nucleotide sequence: TGCGCCAGCAAGCCGGGGGCAACCGGGGAGCTGTTTTTT.

The V and J genes are TRBV27 and TRBJ2-5; 9 bases fit TRBD2. The CDR3 totals 15 residues. Germline CDR1 MNHEY, CDR2 SMNVEV (reference sequence). Trimming at V came to 4 bases and at J to 5 bases, leaving 8 bases not matched to a gene. As DNA, the CDR3 is TGTGCCAGCAGTTCCAGCGGGGGGAACTGGGAGACCCAGTACTTC. Translated, it gives CASSSSGGNWETQYF.

This rearrangement joins TRBV11-2 to TRBJ1-1, with 7 bases that match TRBD1. CDR1 is SGHAT and CDR2 is FQNNGV in the germline V gene. The CDR3 consists of 13 residues. The V gene end was trimmed by 6 bases and the J gene end by 4 bases; junction bases not matched to a gene: 5. CDR3 amino acids: CASRLRQGTEAFF. The DNA of the CDR3 is TGTGCCAGCAGATTACGACAGGGCACTGAAGCTTTCTTT.

On this clone: Other DNA sequences within the sample encode an identical CDR3. The chain employs TRBV5-4 and TRBJ2-3, with TRBD1 as a possible D gene (5 bases). This CDR3 spans 15 amino acids. Trimming pared 0 bases from V and 2 bases from J, leaving 10 bases between. The germline CDR1 and CDR2 sequences are SGHNT and YYREEE (reference sequence). The DNA for the CDR3 is TGTGCCAGCAGCTTGGGCCTGACAGACACAGATACGCAGTATTTT. The encoded protein is CASSLGLTDTDTQYF.

CDR3 region: CASSIRNQGNTIYF. The CDR3 DNA follows: TGTGCCAGCAGCATCCGCAATCAGGGAAACACCATATATTTT. This chain connects TRBV5-5 to TRBJ1-3; D is uncertain. V gave up 4 bases and J gave up 4 bases, with 12 bases separating them. Germline V lookup: CDR1 SGHKS, CDR2 YYEKEE (reference sequence). This CDR3 is 14 amino acids long.

This chain joins TRBV9 and TRBJ2-7, with D possibly being TRBD1 or TRBD2 (5 bases each). CDR1 and CDR2 from the germline V gene are SGDLS and YYNGEE. The CDR3 is made up of 15 amino acids. V gave up 3 bases and J gave up 5 bases, with 18 bases separating them. The chain's CDR3 is CASSATWDRGNEQYF. DNA of the CDR3: TGTGCCAGCAGCGCAACGTGGGACCGGGGAAACGAGCAGTACTTC. The full variable domain, in which reference TRBV9 and TRBJ2-7 provide the parts outside the CDR3, is DSGVTQTPKHLITATGQRVTLRCSPRSGDLSVYWYQQSLDQGLQFLIQYYNGEERAKGNILERFSAQQFPDLHSELNLSSLELGDSALYFCASSATWDRGNEQYFGPGTRLTVT.

The sample holds a few counts of this clone. The chain employs TRBV19 and TRBJ2-2, with D possibly being TRBD1 (6 bases). From germline, CDR1 is LNHDA and CDR2 SQIVND (reference sequence). There are 14 residues in the CDR3. The V and J ends lost 1 base and 4 bases respectively, with 7 bases between them. The chain's CDR3 is CASSIVGGTGELFF. The CDR3 bases are TGTGCCAGTAGTATAGTAGGGGGCACCGGGGAGCTGTTTTTT.

This chain connects TRBV2 to TRBJ2-5, with D possibly being TRBD1 or TRBD2 (5 bases each). Germline CDR1 reads SNHLY; CDR2 reads FYNNEI. The V end lost 4 bases, the J end lost 1 base, and 10 bases lay between the germline ends. This CDR3 comprises 14 residues. The CDR3: CASSVAGTQETQYF. The DNA for the CDR3 is TGTGCCAGCAGTGTGGCAGGGACCCAAGAGACCCAGTACTTC.

V and J are TRBV7-9 and TRBJ2-3; no clear D gene. Germline lookup yields CDR1 SEHNR and CDR2 FQNEAQ (reference sequence). With 2 bases removed from V and 3 bases from J, the gap between germline ends came to 3 bases. The CDR3 is 12 amino acids. CDR3 in amino acids: CASSLQTDTQYF. The CDR3 DNA reads as TGTGCCAGCAGCTTACAGACAGATACGCAGTATTTT.

This clone was seen at least ten times. Other DNA sequences of this sample code for an identical CDR3. This rearrangement joins TRBV6-4 to TRBJ2-6; TRBD1 matches at 8 bases. This CDR3 has 17 amino acids. V trimming: 3 bases; J trimming: 0 bases; junction bases outside the gene matches: 4. Germline V CDR1 and CDR2: MRHNA, SNTAGT. The CDR3 DNA follows: TGTGCCAGCAGTGAGGGGACAGGCAGCTCTGGGGCCAACGTCCTGACTTTC. Its translation is CASSEGTGSSGANVLTF.

The chain employs TRBV2 and TRBJ2-3, with D unresolved. Germline V gene lookup returns CDR1 SNHLY and CDR2 FYNNEI. Trimming removed 4 bases from V and 4 bases from J, with 12 bases in between. CDR3 size: 14 residues. The CDR3 here is CASSVRTGPDTQYF. As DNA, the CDR3 is TGTGCCAGCAGTGTACGGACCGGGCCAGATACGCAGTATTTT.

The chain's CDR3 is CSVAAGTAEQYF. The CDR3 DNA sequence: TGCAGCGTTGCCGCGGGGACCGCCGAGCAGTACTTC. The J gene is TRBJ2-7, the V gene TRBV29-1; D is possibly TRBD2 (6 bases). The germline gives CDR1 SQVTM, CDR2 ANQGSEA. Trimming pared 4 bases from V and 6 bases from J, leaving 13 bases between. The CDR3 contains 12 residues.

The chain recombines TRBV7-9 with TRBJ2-3; the D gene is possibly TRBD2 (6 bases). The CDR3 sequence is 13 residues long. In germline, CDR1 is SEHNR, CDR2 FQNEAQ (reference sequence). V was clipped by 5 bases and J by 5 bases, with 11 bases between them. The CDR3 nucleotides are TGTGCCAGCAGCCCTCAAGCGGGAGATACGCAGTATTTT. Translating it yields CASSPQAGDTQYF.

V usage is TRBV5-4 and J usage is TRBJ2-7; the match to TRBD1 covers 9 bases. The V segment lost 5 bases and the J segment 2 bases; nucleotides outside the gene matches: 8. This CDR3 comprises 15 residues. Germline V gene lookup returns CDR1 SGHNT and CDR2 YYREEE (reference sequence). CDR3 coding DNA: TGTGCCAGCAGGGCCGGGACAGGGCAGCCCTACGAGCAGTACTTC. The encoded protein is CASRAGTGQPYEQYF.

V usage is TRBV5-4 and J usage is TRBJ2-4; D gene ambiguous. The germline V gene encodes CDR1 SGHNT and CDR2 YYREEE (reference sequence). The CDR3 extends over 14 amino acids. V was trimmed by 4 bases and J by 1 base, leaving 9 bases between them. The CDR3 DNA reads TGTGCCAGCAGCCCTTCAGGCGCCAAAAACATTCAGTACTTC. It codes for CASSPSGAKNIQYF.

This clone has only a few counts. The genes are TRBV6-1 and TRBJ1-2, with D unclear. V was pared by 0 bases and J by 0 bases, with 11 bases between. The length of the CDR3 is 16 residues. Germline V gene data show CDR1 as MNHNS and CDR2 as SASEGT. The CDR3 DNA sequence: TGTGCCAGCAGTGAAGCGTTAGCCATATCTAACTATGGCTACACCTTC. It encodes CASSEALAISNYGYTF.

This clone was picked up a small number of times. The chain combines TRBV7-6 with TRBJ2-7; 9 bases line up with TRBD2. J gave up 3 bases and V 5 bases, and 5 bases lay outside the gene matches. CDR3 length: 14 residues. Germline CDR1 reads SGHVS; CDR2 reads FNYEAQ. In DNA form, the CDR3 reads TGTGCCAGCAGCCCCGGACTAGCGAGCTACGAGCAGTACTTC. It specifies CASSPGLASYEQYF.

This clone has only one observation. V is TRBV7-9 and J is TRBJ2-4; 8 bases align to TRBD2. The germline V gene encodes CDR1 SEHNR and CDR2 FQNEAQ (reference sequence). The CDR3 is 14 amino acids. V trimming: 5 bases; J trimming: 4 bases; junction bases outside the gene matches: 4. The chain's CDR3 is CASSRREGKNIQYF. CDR3 DNA sequence: TGTGCCAGCAGCCGCCGGGAGGGTAAAAACATTCAGTACTTC.

This clone was found a few times. The chain combines TRBV27 with TRBJ1-1; D is undetermined. The CDR3 covers 15 residues. Trimming took 6 bases from V and 0 from J, leaving 14 bases between them. The V gene's germline CDR1 is MNHEY and CDR2 SMNVEV (reference sequence). The CDR3 DNA sequence: TGTGCCAGCAGCCTTTCTCCGTTTATGAACACTGAAGCTTTCTTT. Translation: CASSLSPFMNTEAFF.

This clone was detected only a few times. V gene TRBV27 combines with J gene TRBJ1-2; no reliable D call. V dropped 8 bases and J dropped 2 bases, with 9 bases sitting between them. CDR1 and CDR2 from the germline V gene are MNHEY and SMNVEV (reference sequence). The CDR3 totals 12 residues. CDR3 sequence (DNA): TGTGCCAGCCGCGGGGAGAACTATGGCTACACCTTC. It yields the protein CASRGENYGYTF.

This clone was found once. This sequence joins TRBV5-1 and TRBJ2-2, with TRBD2 identical over 7 bases. In germline, CDR1 is SGHRS, CDR2 YFSETQ. V gave up 5 bases and J gave up 1 base; unmatched junction bases: 5. The CDR3 is made up of 15 amino acids. In nucleotides, the CDR3 is TGCGCCAGCAGTCCCGGGGGGTTGAACACCGGGGAGCTGTTTTTT. Protein: CASSPGGLNTGELFF.

The rearrangement links TRBV15 to TRBJ1-6; a weak D match, TRBD1 (6 bases). V dropped 1 base and J dropped 5 bases, with 6 bases sitting between them. Germline CDR1 and CDR2: LNHNV and YYDKDF (reference sequence). This CDR3 region has 14 residues. The CDR3, as DNA: TGTGCCACCAGCAGAGGACAGGATAATTCACCCCTCCACTTT. Its protein is CATSRGQDNSPLHF.

The gene calls are TRBV29-1 and TRBJ2-7; a weak D match, TRBD2 (6 bases). This CDR3 is built from 12 residues. Germline values: CDR1 SQVTM, CDR2 ANQGSEA. The CDR3 sequence: CSDRRDCYEQYF. The DNA of the CDR3 is TGCAGTGACCGCCGGGACTGCTACGAGCAGTACTTC.